This TCR beta chain was observed in a study of blood T cell repertoires in COVID-19 (dated by TCRdb to the early 2020s). About the full investigation: Collaborator samples came from the United States, Italy and Spain and covered acute and convalescent phases of COVID-19. The prospective study material was composed of cDNA or gDNA derived from T cells, B-cell-depleted T cells, or PBMCs. Deeply sampled blood TCRbeta repertoires from subjects exposed to, actively infected with, or recovered from COVID-19 were included in the dataset. The repertoires were made available in a free public database intended to serve as a resource for research on the immune response to SARS-CoV-2. Samples were obtained from the ongoing ImmuneRACE study (first 160 participants) and from 1,200 or so subjects provided by 6 global collaborators. Sample metadata almost always included a de-identified subject ID, COVID-19 status, age in years and sex. HLA class I and class II types, where available, came from metadata supplied by the sample provider rather than from assay-based typing. What the research found in general, with its limitations: The quantity of clinical and demographic metadata differed by source and by participant and was supplied without curation.

In regard to this clone: Its antigen remains unidentified. No base quality information exists; no much larger clone differs at one position.

CDR3 length: 16 amino acids, cysteine to phenylalanine. Only the CDR3 portion is preserved as DNA: 48 bases, with reading frame beginning at the first base. Compared with germline, V lacks 0 bases and J lacks 2 bases; bases without a gene match: 3. CDR1 and CDR2 were assigned from the germline V gene as SGHVS and FNYEAQ. Each collaborating institution followed its own protocols to collect whole blood in K2EDTA tubes. For TCRbeta analysis, collaborators shipped samples in one of three forms: frozen whole blood, isolated PBMCs, or DNA extracted from either of those sample types. The immunoSEQ Assay, a bias-controlled multiplex PCR, was used to amplify TCRbeta CDR3 regions from genomic DNA. The paper's data handling went like this. Nucleated cell counts per sample were estimated from amplification of reference gene primers within the assay. Sequence reads were collapsed and filtered to measure the absolute abundance of every unique TCRbeta CDR3 rearrangement. For each sample, productive Simpson clonality was calculated as the square root of Simpson's diversity index across productive rearrangements. The source is immuneACCESS, and TCRdb retained only in-frame sequences with V and J called. Part of the clones is not carried over; for the studies checked, unresolved V genes explain less than half of this, and the remainder is unexplained. V and J calls and clone size are as listed in that table; D and trimming were resolved from the DNA. The sample table shows approximately 50,000 clones, and 70% to 90% are seen once. In total, the top ten clones hold about 3.2% of the sample.

The rearrangement combines TRBV7-6 with TRBJ1-5, and 8 junctional nucleotides match TRBD1. Specimen: peripheral blood. The TCR comes from a woman aged 80 or over with acute or convalescent COVID-19. The nucleotide sequence reads as follows: TGTGCCAGCAGCTTAGCTGCAGGGGGCGGCAATCAGCCCCAGCATTTT. It is translated as CASSLAAGGGNQPQHF. With all but the CDR3 taken from the reference TRBV7-6 and TRBJ1-5 genes, the full variable domain is: GAGVSQSPRYKVTKRGQDVALRCDPISGHVSLYWYRQALGQGPEFLTYFNYEAQQDKSGLPNDRFSAERPEGSISTLTIQRTEQRDSAMYRCASSLAAGGGNQPQHFGDGTRLSIL.